These 14 T cell receptor beta chains were all obtained from the same sample, sequenced in a study of cytomegalovirus exposure and HLA in healthy donors. Both 60 Vbeta primers and 13 Jbeta primers went into the PCR. Measured with immunoSEQ multiplex PCR; TCRdb has only the in-frame clones, and not every one. The sample lists approximately 130,000 clones; over 65% were seen once. Input material: PBMCs. These TCRs come from a man aged 45 to 65 in good health and CMV-seronegative.

V is TRBV6-4 and J is TRBJ2-2; 7 nucleotides align to TRBD2. Germline CDR1 and CDR2: MRHNA and SNTAGT. Trimming at V came to 9 bases and at J to 5 bases, leaving 3 bases not matched to a gene. The CDR3 runs to 12 residues. The CDR3 bases are TGTGCCAGGGGAGGGCGAACCGGGGAGCTGTTTTTT. Translated, it gives CARGGRTGELFF.

This sequence joins TRBV27 and TRBJ2-5, with 10 nucleotides matching TRBD2. The V segment lost 1 base and the J segment 5 bases; nucleotides outside the gene matches: 7. The germline gives CDR1 MNHEY, CDR2 SMNVEV (reference sequence). The CDR3 contains 16 residues. In DNA, the CDR3 is TGTGCCAGCAGTTTATTAGCTAGCGGGAGAGGGGAGACCCAGTACTTC. It yields the protein CASSLLASGRGETQYF.

The rearrangement links TRBV28 to TRBJ2-5; 11 positions match TRBD2. This CDR3 has 14 amino acids. The germline gives CDR1 MDHEN, CDR2 SYDVKM. The ends lost 7 bases at V and 5 bases at J; junction bases unmatched: 6. The CDR3 here is CASTLLAGVETQYF. The CDR3 DNA follows: TGTGCCAGCACCCTACTAGCGGGAGTGGAGACCCAGTACTTC.

The V gene is TRBV6-1, the J gene TRBJ2-5; 8 bases agree with TRBD2. The ends lost 5 bases at V and 1 base at J; junction bases unmatched: 6. The CDR3 spans 15 residues. Per the germline V gene, CDR1 is MNHNS and CDR2 is SASEGT. The CDR3: CASSPQTSGQETQYF. The CDR3 nucleotides are TGTGCCAGCAGTCCCCAAACTAGCGGCCAAGAGACCCAGTACTTC.

The V gene is TRBV6-1, the J gene TRBJ1-1; possible D gene TRBD1, 6 bases. Germline values: CDR1 MNHNS, CDR2 SASEGT. V was cut by 3 bases and J by 7 bases, with 21 bases left in between. CDR3 length equals 16 residues. In nucleotides, the CDR3 is TGTGCCAGCAGTGAGGGTTGGGGGGGCAGGATCGGTGAAGCTTTCTTT. This sequence encodes CASSEGWGGRIGEAFF.

The chain employs TRBV5-5 and TRBJ1-3, with 8 bases aligning to TRBD1. The junction had 9 bases not matched to a gene; V was cut back by 4 bases and J by 3 bases. The V gene's germline CDR1 is SGHKS and CDR2 YYEKEE (reference sequence). The CDR3 runs to 16 residues. The chain's CDR3 is CASSTGQGVGGNTIYF. In DNA form, the CDR3 reads TGTGCCAGCAGCACCGGACAGGGTGTAGGTGGAAACACCATATATTTT.

J is TRBJ2-1 and V is TRBV10-3; tentative D call: TRBD2 (5 bases). The germline V and J ends were trimmed by 4 bases and 4 bases, with 8 bases remaining between them. The CDR3 covers 13 residues. Germline V gene sequence: CDR1 ENHRY, CDR2 SYGVKD. This chain's CDR3 is CAISGENYNEQFF. In nucleotides, the CDR3 is TGTGCCATCAGTGGGGAGAATTACAATGAGCAGTTCTTC.

The gene calls are TRBV27 and TRBJ2-5; 7 nucleotides line up with TRBD1. TRBJ2-7 explains the end of the DNA better; the J call may be wrong. The germline V gene encodes CDR1 MNHEY and CDR2 SMNVEV (reference sequence). This CDR3 is 14 amino acids long. The CDR3 nucleotides are TGTGCCAGCCGAGGGACAGAGGGAACCTACGAGCAGTACTTC. Its protein is CASRGTEGTYEQYF.

The V call is TRBV7-2, the J call TRBJ2-7; 7 nucleotides match TRBD1. CDR3 size: 13 residues. In germline, CDR1 is SGHTA, CDR2 FQGNSA. V was pared by 5 bases and J by 3 bases, with 4 bases of the junction left unmatched. Here the CDR3 DNA reads TGTGCCAGCAGCGTCTACAGGGGCTACGAGCAGTACTTC. It translates to CASSVYRGYEQYF.

This chain links TRBV4-3 with TRBJ1-4; D gene unclear. There are 15 residues in the CDR3. The germline V gene has CDR1 LGHNA and CDR2 YSLEER. Trimming removed 4 bases at V and 7 bases at J, with 16 bases between. This chain's CDR3 is CASSLKAAGSEKLFF. For the CDR3, the DNA is TGCGCCAGCAGCCTTAAGGCCGCGGGGAGTGAAAAACTGTTTTTT.

The chain employs TRBV7-9 and TRBJ2-7; no reliable D call. Germline V CDR1 and CDR2: SEHNR, FQNEAQ (reference sequence). The CDR3 sequence is 14 residues long. V lost 5 bases and J lost 3, with 14 bases in between. CDR3 loop: CASSLDRYSYEQYF. CDR3 sequence (DNA): TGTGCCAGCAGCCTTGATAGGTACAGCTACGAGCAGTACTTC.

A single count supports this clone. The rearrangement uses TRBV15 and TRBJ1-4; 7 bases fit TRBD1. Trimming at V came to 3 bases and at J to 0 bases, leaving 7 bases not matched to a gene. This CDR3 is 17 amino acids long. In germline, CDR1 is LNHNV, CDR2 YYDKDF (reference sequence). The CDR3 sequence: CATSSHRGLATNEKLFF. CDR3 in DNA: TGTGCCACCAGCAGTCACAGGGGACTTGCAACTAATGAAAAACTGTTTTTT.

The genes are TRBV6-1 and TRBJ2-1; no reliable D call. Per the germline V gene, CDR1 is MNHNS and CDR2 is SASEGT. CDR3 length equals 12 residues. V dropped 7 bases and J dropped 3 bases, with 7 bases sitting between them. The DNA for the CDR3 is TGTGCCAGCAACGAGCTCTACAATGAGCAGTTCTTC. It codes for CASNELYNEQFF.

The table lists this clone with a few counts. The chain uses TRBV27 and TRBJ2-1; 7 positions match TRBD2. The germline V gene has CDR1 MNHEY and CDR2 SMNVEV (reference sequence). The CDR3 runs to 15 residues. V trimming: 2 bases; J trimming: 5 bases; junction bases outside the gene matches: 6. The CDR3 coding sequence is TGTGCCAGCAGTTTAGTAAGCGGGACGCACAATGAGCAGTTCTTC. This encodes CASSLVSGTHNEQFF.